The 27 T cell receptor beta chains below were found in one sample sequenced in a study of cytomegalovirus exposure and HLA in healthy donors. Primers: 60 Vbeta forward and 13 Jbeta reverse. Data came from immunoSEQ multiplex PCR; TCRdb stores just in-frame clones and leaves some out. The data show some 130,000 clones, around 70% seen once. Material for sequencing was PBMCs. The source of these receptors is a male donor in good health and CMV-seronegative.

This clone was picked up one time. One junction end disagrees with the germline gene, perhaps due to a read error. The chain is built from TRBV30 and TRBJ2-7; D possibly corresponds to TRBD2 (5 bases). Germline CDR1 reads GTSNPN; CDR2 reads SVGIG (reference sequence). This CDR3 region has 15 residues. CDR3 protein: CAWSVRTDPAREQYF. The CDR3 DNA follows: TGTGCCTGGAGTGTACGAACAGACCCTGCTAGGGAGCAATACTTC.

The chain is built from TRBV27 and TRBJ1-2; TRBD1 is a possible D gene (6 bases). Germline V gene data show CDR1 as MNHEY and CDR2 as SMNVEV (reference sequence). With 6 bases removed from V and 6 bases from J, the gap between germline ends came to 26 bases. This CDR3 contains 17 residues. CDR3 sequence reads: CASRPSPPTQGWDGYTF. The CDR3 region has the DNA TGTGCCAGCAGACCCTCACCTCCCACTCAGGGGTGGGATGGCTACACCTTC.

The chain links TRBV2 to TRBJ2-7; no definite D call. This CDR3 is built from 13 residues. V was trimmed by 4 bases and J by 1 base, leaving 8 bases between them. CDR1 and CDR2 from the germline V gene are SNHLY and FYNNEI. CDR3 DNA sequence: TGTGCCAGCAGTGCGGTTCAATCCTACGAGCAGTACTTC. Translating gives CASSAVQSYEQYF.

V is TRBV11-2 and J is TRBJ2-5; 13 positions match TRBD2. The length of the CDR3 is 16 residues. Trimming at V came to 4 bases and at J to 7 bases, leaving 9 bases not matched to a gene. The germline CDR1 and CDR2 sequences are SGHAT and FQNNGV. CDR3 residues: CASSSPRTSGSRTQYF. The CDR3 DNA reads TGTGCCAGCAGCTCACCCCGGACTAGCGGGAGTCGGACCCAGTACTTC.

This clone was picked up one time. The chain employs TRBV10-3 and TRBJ2-5; D remains unclear. From germline, CDR1 is ENHRY and CDR2 SYGVKD. The CDR3 length is 13 residues. V was shortened by 3 bases and J by 5 bases, with 10 bases between the two germline ends. The CDR3 region is CAISEYSRETQYF. As DNA, the CDR3 is TGTGCCATCAGTGAATACAGTCGGGAGACCCAGTACTTC.

The V call is TRBV5-1, the J call TRBJ1-6, with D tentatively TRBD1 (5 bases). Per the germline V gene, CDR1 is SGHRS and CDR2 is YFSETQ. This CDR3 comprises 15 residues. With 2 bases removed from V and 4 bases from J, the gap between germline ends came to 10 bases. The CDR3 DNA sequence: TGCGCCAGCAGCTTAGAAGGGGTTTATAATTCACCCCTCCACTTT. This gives the protein CASSLEGVYNSPLHF.

The chain couples TRBV5-8 to TRBJ2-5; 9 bases match TRBD1. Trimming took 4 bases from V and 5 from J; bases not matched to a gene: 6. This CDR3 region has 14 residues. The germline gives CDR1 SGHTS, CDR2 YDEGEE. The CDR3 nucleotides read TGTGCCAGCAGCCCCGGGACAGGGAGTGAGACCCAGTACTTC. Translation: CASSPGTGSETQYF.

This chain uses TRBV7-2 with TRBJ2-5; D gene ambiguous. The CDR3 totals 14 residues. Looked up from germline, CDR1 is SGHTA and CDR2 is FQGNSA. V was clipped by 5 bases and J by 1 base, with 11 bases between them. The CDR3 DNA reads as TGTGCCAGCAGCCAGCGACGGCCCCAAGAGACCCAGTACTTC. Protein sequence: CASSQRRPQETQYF.

The gene calls are TRBV11-1 and TRBJ2-7; D is unclear. The CDR3 consists of 14 residues. Looked up from germline, CDR1 is SGHAT and CDR2 is FQDESV (reference sequence). Trimming removed 5 bases from V and 2 bases from J, with 13 bases in between. The CDR3 spells CASSPVASTYEQYF. The CDR3, as DNA: TGTGCCAGCAGCCCGGTCGCGAGCACCTACGAGCAGTACTTC.

This clone was seen only a few times. The rearrangement joins TRBV28 to TRBJ2-7; 12 bases map to TRBD2. The CDR3 sequence is 16 residues long. The ends lost 0 bases at V and 5 bases at J; junction bases unmatched: 5. Germline CDR1 MDHEN, CDR2 SYDVKM. The chain's CDR3 is CASSLWRLAGAHEQYF. The CDR3 DNA reads TGTGCCAGCAGTTTATGGAGACTAGCGGGAGCCCACGAGCAGTACTTC.

This rearrangement joins TRBV9 to TRBJ2-3; no reliable D call. CDR1 SGDLS and CDR2 YYNGEE come from the germline V gene. The CDR3 contains 17 residues. Trimming cost V 0 bases and J 2 bases, with 16 bases left between them. In DNA form, the CDR3 reads TGTGCCAGCAGCGTAGCTCCCCTAGATAGTTTCACAGATACGCAGTATTTT. Translation: CASSVAPLDSFTDTQYF.

This sequence joins TRBV13 and TRBJ1-2, with 11 nucleotides matching TRBD1. Germline CDR1 and CDR2: PRHDT and FYEKMQ (reference sequence). V lost 5 bases to trimming and J lost 9 bases; unmatched junction nucleotides: 8. The CDR3 is 14 amino acids. CDR3 bases: TGTGCCAGCAGCACAACTGGACAGGGGGCACGCTACACCTTC. This codes for CASSTTGQGARYTF.

The chain uses TRBV5-4 and TRBJ1-1; possible D gene TRBD1, 6 bases. Germline V lookup: CDR1 SGHNT, CDR2 YYREEE (reference sequence). The CDR3 covers 14 residues. Trimming removed 3 bases at V and 5 bases at J, with 14 bases between. The CDR3 protein is CASSYQGGGTEAFF. CDR3 coding DNA: TGTGCCAGCAGCTATCAGGGAGGGGGGACTGAAGCTTTCTTT.

The V gene is TRBV11-2, the J gene TRBJ2-3, with a tentative D call TRBD2 (6 bases). The CDR3 covers 17 residues. Trimming took off 1 base at V and 1 base at J, with 15 bases between the two ends. Germline CDR1 and CDR2: SGHAT and FQNNGV. The CDR3: CASSLGSSVPGTDTQYF. The CDR3 nucleotides are TGTGCCAGCAGCTTAGGGTCTAGCGTCCCCGGCACAGATACGCAGTATTTT.

The V and J genes are TRBV28 and TRBJ1-2, with D tentatively TRBD1 (6 bases). CDR1 and CDR2 from the germline V gene are MDHEN and SYDVKM. V lost 11 bases and J lost 3, with 16 bases in between. CDR3 length: 13 amino acids. CDR3 nucleotides: TGTGCCGGAAGAAACAGGGATGACTATGGCTACACCTTC. It yields the protein CAGRNRDDYGYTF.

V usage is TRBV27 and J usage is TRBJ1-1; TRBD1 agrees at 10 bases. Trimming cost V 3 bases and J 6 bases; bases outside gene matches: 1. The CDR3 consists of 13 residues. Germline-derived CDR1 and CDR2 are MNHEY and SMNVEV (reference sequence). In nucleotides, the CDR3 is TGTGCCAGCAGTTTTGGACAGGGGGCTGAAGCTTTCTTT. Protein product: CASSFGQGAEAFF.

This chain joins TRBV29-1 and TRBJ2-3, with D tentatively TRBD1 (6 bases). Germline V lookup: CDR1 SQVTM, CDR2 ANQGSEA. The CDR3 covers 13 residues. Trimming removed 7 bases from V and 4 bases from J, with 15 bases in between. The CDR3 DNA reads as TGCAGCGCCGAACAGGGTAGCCCAGATACGCAGTATTTT. It translates to CSAEQGSPDTQYF.

The chain combines TRBV19 with TRBJ1-5; 8 nucleotides agree with TRBD1. J lost 5 bases, V lost 2 bases, and 5 bases had no gene match. This CDR3 region has 15 residues. CDR1 and CDR2 (germline): LNHDA, SQIVND (reference sequence). This CDR3 is CASSIWQGADQPQHF. The DNA of the CDR3 is TGTGCCAGTAGTATATGGCAGGGGGCCGATCAGCCCCAGCATTTT. Full variable domain (missing parts from reference TRBV19 and TRBJ1-5): DGGITQSPKYLFRKEGQNVTLSCEQNLNHDAMYWYRQDPGQGLRLIYYSQIVNDFQKGDIAEGYSVSREKKESFPLTVTSAQKNPTAFYLCASSIWQGADQPQHFGDGTRLSIL.

The genes are TRBV6-1 and TRBJ2-7, with 10 bases lining up with TRBD1. The germline gives CDR1 MNHNS, CDR2 SASEGT. There are 15 residues in the CDR3. V shed 6 bases, J shed 4 bases, and the junction held 9 bases outside the gene matches. CDR3 bases: TGTGCCAGCAGGGAGCCGGGACAGGGGACATACGAGCAGTACTTC. Its translation is CASREPGQGTYEQYF.

This chain uses TRBV29-1 with TRBJ1-1, with D unclear. The V end was cut by 2 bases, the J end by 5 bases, with 9 bases between. The CDR3 spans 12 residues. Germline CDR1 SQVTM, CDR2 ANQGSEA. Written as DNA, the CDR3 is TGCAGCGTTGAAAGAGGAGGAACTGAAGCTTTCTTT. Amino acids: CSVERGGTEAFF.

This clone was observed once. V gene TRBV19 combines with J gene TRBJ2-5; D remains unclear. CDR3 length equals 13 residues. V dropped 4 bases and J dropped 2 bases, with 8 bases sitting between them. Per germline, CDR1 LNHDA and CDR2 SQIVND (reference sequence). The CDR3 DNA is TGTGCCAGTAGTACCTGGGCTCAAGAGACCCAGTACTTC. Encoded protein: CASSTWAQETQYF. Drawing the rest from reference TRBV19 and TRBJ2-5, the complete variable domain is DGGITQSPKYLFRKEGQNVTLSCEQNLNHDAMYWYRQDPGQGLRLIYYSQIVNDFQKGDIAEGYSVSREKKESFPLTVTSAQKNPTAFYLCASSTWAQETQYFGPGTRLLVL.

This clone was detected only once. V usage is TRBV28 and J usage is TRBJ2-5; no firm D call. The CDR3 totals 16 residues. V lost 10 bases to trimming and J lost 2 bases, with 23 bases between them. CDR1 is MDHEN and CDR2 is SYDVKM in the germline V gene. The CDR3 DNA sequence: TGTGCCACCCTTAGCTATGGAGCCGCCCTTCAAGAGACCCAGTACTTC. As protein: CATLSYGAALQETQYF.

This chain uses TRBV11-2 with TRBJ1-1; D remains unclear. CDR3 size: 13 residues. Trimming pared 5 bases from V and 6 bases from J, leaving 13 bases between. The germline V gene has CDR1 SGHAT and CDR2 FQNNGV. CDR3 nucleotide sequence: TGTGCCAGCAGCCCCGACGGGTTGTCTGAAGCTTTCTTT. This translates into CASSPDGLSEAFF.

This clone was recorded only once. The chain's CDR3 is CASSQGGQGREAQYF. As DNA, the CDR3 is TGTGCCAGCAGCCAAGGCGGACAGGGTCGGGAGGCCCAGTACTTC. The chain combines TRBV4-2 with TRBJ2-5, with a possible D match to TRBD1 (8 bases). Trimming took 1 base from V and 9 from J, leaving 18 bases between them. The CDR3 consists of 15 residues. In germline, CDR1 is LGHNA, CDR2 YNFKEQ.

The rearrangement joins TRBV10-3 to TRBJ2-2; possibly TRBD2 for D (6 bases). The ends were cut back, 7 bases at V and 5 bases at J, with 11 bases in the middle. The CDR3 has 13 residues. Germline-derived CDR1 and CDR2 are ENHRY and SYGVKD. The CDR3 nucleotides are TGTGCCATCACCCGTCGGGGGACCGGGGAGCTGTTTTTT. Protein: CAITRRGTGELFF.

The gene calls are TRBV27 and TRBJ1-5, with D uncertain. The CDR3 runs 17 residues. Germline-derived CDR1 and CDR2 are MNHEY and SMNVEV (reference sequence). V lost 7 bases and J 0 bases, leaving 19 bases between the germline ends. CDR3 DNA sequence: TGTGCCAGCAAAGAGACAAGATTTACCAATAGCAATCAGCCCCAGCATTTT. The encoded protein is CASKETRFTNSNQPQHF.

The V and J genes are TRBV18 and TRBJ2-1; D is perhaps TRBD2 (5 bases). Germline-derived CDR1 and CDR2 are KGHSH and LQKENI. Trimming took off 2 bases at V and 11 bases at J, with 16 bases between the two ends. This CDR3 comprises 14 residues. CDR3 in amino acids: CASSPSHVEDQQFF. The CDR3 coding sequence is TGTGCCAGCTCACCATCGCATGTGGAGGACCAGCAGTTCTTC.